These 16 T cell receptor beta chains originate from one sample sequenced in a study of T cells in Graves' hyperthyroidism and ophthalmopathy. It was RNA transcripts that yielded the amplified TCR beta CDR3 regions. The primer set for the first-round RT-PCR of the TCR CDR3 was HTBI. MiXCR, applied by TCRdb to the multiplex PCR reads, yields one record per CDR3 protein. The table has fewer than 350,000 distinct CDR3 sequences, roughly 18% seen once. The sample consisted of blood. The receptors shown here come from a woman aged 35 to 49 with Graves' ophthalmopathy.

The table lists this clonotype with many counts. The rearrangement uses TRBV7-2 and TRBJ2-5, with 9 bases fitting TRBD2. The V segment lost 1 base and the J segment 1 base; nucleotides outside the gene matches: 10. This CDR3 has 18 residues. Germline V gene lookup returns CDR1 SGHTA and CDR2 FQGNSA. CDR3 sequence (DNA): TGTGCCAGCAGCTTAGGTGCGGGAGGGTCTGCCTTCCAAGAGACCCAGTACTTC. As protein: CASSLGAGGSAFQETQYF.

This clonotype was counted at least ten times. A read error may account for a junction end that differs from germline. The chain employs TRBV7-7 and TRBJ2-3; tentative D call: TRBD1 (6 bases). CDR3 length: 13 residues. Germline V gives CDR1 SSHAT, CDR2 FNYEAQ (reference sequence). The CDR3 DNA is TGTGCTAGCAGTAGGGACACCGGTGATACGCAGTATTTT. Translation: CASSRDTGDTQYF.

The rearrangement links TRBV6-1 to TRBJ1-2, with D uncertain. V lost 6 bases and J lost 8, with 16 bases in between. Germline lookup yields CDR1 MNHNS and CDR2 SASEGT. The CDR3 has 13 amino acids. The CDR3 region has the DNA TGTGCCAGCAGGGCTTCCCAACTAGGAGGCTACACCTTC. Translated, it gives CASRASQLGGYTF.

For this clonotype: A much larger clone sits a single nucleotide away, making a read error possible. The chain recombines TRBV9 with TRBJ1-6; 8 bases line up with TRBD1. From germline, CDR1 is SGDLS and CDR2 YYNGEE. The CDR3 sequence is 15 residues long. The CDR3 region has the DNA TGTGCCAGCAGCGCCCAACAGGGGGTGGTTTCACCCCTCTACTTT. It yields the protein CASSAQQGVVSPLYF.

This clonotype was counted many times. V usage is TRBV15 and J usage is TRBJ1-3; D uncertain. With 1 base removed from V and 0 bases from J, the gap between germline ends came to 7 bases. The CDR3 is 15 residues long. CDR1 and CDR2 (germline): LNHNV, YYDKDF (reference sequence). CDR3 sequence reads: CATSRVVSSGNTIYF. As DNA, the CDR3 is TGTGCCACCAGCAGAGTAGTGAGCTCTGGAAACACCATATATTTT.

This clonotype was counted at least ten times. This chain connects TRBV28 to TRBJ2-5; the D gene is possibly TRBD1 (6 bases). V lost 1 base, J lost 2 bases, and 8 bases lay in between. The CDR3 sequence is 14 residues long. The germline V gene has CDR1 MDHEN and CDR2 SYDVKM. CDR3 protein: CASSLLGTQETQYF. CDR3 bases: TGTGCCAGCAGTTTATTGGGGACACAAGAGACCCAGTACTTC.

This clonotype has ten or more counts. The chain is built from TRBV28 and TRBJ2-7; maybe TRBD2 (6 bases). The length of the CDR3 is 18 residues. The ends were cut back, 6 bases at V and 2 bases at J, with 26 bases in the middle. Germline V gives CDR1 MDHEN, CDR2 SYDVKM. CDR3: CASSFPLVAEPLTYEQYF. The CDR3 nucleotides are TGTGCCAGCAGCTTCCCCCTAGTAGCGGAACCACTTACCTACGAGCAGTACTTC.

This clonotype was observed many times. The J gene is TRBJ1-2, the V gene TRBV6-5; no reliable D call. V lost 10 bases to trimming and J lost 3 bases, with 9 bases between them. The germline gives CDR1 MNHEY, CDR2 SVGAGI. CDR3 length: 11 residues. The CDR3 loop reads CATYQDYGYTF. In nucleotides, the CDR3 is TGTGCCACCTACCAGGACTATGGCTACACCTTC.

This clonotype was seen at least ten times. This CDR3 is CSVSGTKSSYEQYF. In nucleotides, the CDR3 is TGCAGCGTTTCCGGGACAAAGAGCTCCTACGAGCAGTACTTC. V and J are TRBV29-1 and TRBJ2-7; the D gene is possibly TRBD1 (6 bases). The length of the CDR3 is 14 residues. The V and J ends lost 5 bases and 0 bases respectively, with 14 bases between them. Germline-derived CDR1 and CDR2 are SQVTM and ANQGSEA.

This clonotype was seen a few times. V gene TRBV15 combines with J gene TRBJ2-5, with TRBD2 matching 13 bases. The CDR3 loop spans 16 amino acids. In germline, CDR1 is LNHNV, CDR2 YYDKDF (reference sequence). V was clipped by 3 bases and J by 4 bases; unmatched bases: 5. CDR3 in amino acids: CATSSRRLAGGETQYF. The CDR3 DNA reads as TGTGCCACCAGCAGCCGCCGACTAGCGGGAGGAGAGACCCAGTACTTC. Drawing the rest from reference TRBV15 and TRBJ2-5, the complete variable domain is DAMVIQNPRYQVTQFGKPVTLSCSQTLNHNVMYWYQQKSSQAPKLLFHYYDKDFNNEADTPDNFQSRRPNTSFCFLDIRSPGLGDTAMYLCATSSRRLAGGETQYFGPGTRLLVL.

This clonotype was picked up many times. The chain uses TRBV28 and TRBJ1-5; D might be TRBD1 (5 bases). The CDR3 covers 15 residues. Germline V CDR1 and CDR2: MDHEN, SYDVKM. V lost 2 bases and J 2 bases, leaving 10 bases between the germline ends. CDR3 residues: CASSLGGYRNQPQHF. The CDR3 nucleotides are TGTGCCAGCAGTTTAGGGGGTTATCGCAATCAGCCCCAGCATTTT. Based on the CDR3 plus reference TRBV28 and TRBJ1-5, the full variable domain is DVKVTQSSRYLVKRTGEKVFLECVQDMDHENMFWYRQDPGLGLRLIYFSYDVKMKEKGDIPEGYSVSREKKERFSLILESASTNQTSMYLCASSLGGYRNQPQHFGDGTRLSIL.

This clonotype was detected ten times or more. The chain joins TRBV28 to TRBJ2-7; no definite D call. Trimming removed 4 bases at V and 3 bases at J, with 19 bases between. CDR3 length equals 16 residues. Per the germline V gene, CDR1 is MDHEN and CDR2 is SYDVKM. The CDR3 sequence: CASSSLTDLRDYEQYF. DNA for the CDR3: TGTGCCAGCAGTTCCCTCACGGACCTAAGGGACTACGAGCAGTACTTC.

The chain has TRBV3-1 and TRBJ1-2, with 11 bases aligning to TRBD1. Trimming cost V 0 bases and J 7 bases; bases outside gene matches: 7. Germline CDR1 is LGHDT and CDR2 is YNNKEL (reference sequence). The CDR3 covers 16 residues. CDR3 DNA: TGTGCCAGCAGCCAAGATCGGACAGGGGGCATTTTTGGCTACACCTTC. Translation gives CASSQDRTGGIFGYTF.

This clonotype was counted ten times or more. V gene TRBV28 combines with J gene TRBJ2-5; tentatively, D is TRBD1 (5 bases). The CDR3 length is 14 residues. The germline V gene encodes CDR1 MDHEN and CDR2 SYDVKM. Trimming pared 4 bases from V and 5 bases from J, leaving 14 bases between. DNA for the CDR3: TGTGCCAGCAGTTACACTGGGGCATCGGAGACCCAGTACTTC. This encodes CASSYTGASETQYF.

This clonotype was recorded many times. The CDR3 bases are TGTGCCAGCAGCCCTGACTCGGGGTGGCAGCCCCAGCATTTT. This gives the protein CASSPDSGWQPQHF. The chain joins TRBV12-3 or TRBV12-4 to TRBJ1-5, with no clear D. Trimming pared 6 bases from V and 7 bases from J, leaving 16 bases between. The CDR3 contains 14 residues.

This clonotype was seen at least ten times. The chain employs TRBV20-1 and TRBJ2-7; TRBD2 matches at 8 bases. Germline values: CDR1 DFQATT, CDR2 SNEGSKA (reference sequence). V shed 6 bases and J 3 bases; nucleotides not matched to a gene: 10. The CDR3 is 14 amino acids. The CDR3 sequence is CSAALLAADYEQYF. CDR3 DNA sequence: TGCAGTGCAGCCCTACTAGCGGCAGACTACGAGCAGTACTTC.